Below are 18 T cell receptor beta chains sequenced from a single sample in a study of blood T cell repertoires in COVID-19. Sequenced by immunoSEQ multiplex PCR; TCRdb stores in-frame clones only, minus some. The sample carries about 41,000 clones, around 83% recorded once. Sequencing used peripheral blood. The source is a woman of 80 years or more with active or convalescent COVID-19.

The V and J genes are TRBV10-3 and TRBJ2-7; TRBD2 matches at 12 bases. V shed 4 bases, J shed 4 bases, and the junction held 2 bases outside the gene matches. The germline gives CDR1 ENHRY, CDR2 SYGVKD. The length of the CDR3 is 14 residues. The CDR3 DNA reads TGTGCCATCAGTGCTAGCGGGAGGGTTTACGAGCAGTACTTC. Residues: CAISASGRVYEQYF.

The CDR3 region is CASKGQGVPRGTEAFF. CDR3 bases: TGTGCCAGTAAAGGGCAGGGGGTACCCCGCGGCACTGAAGCTTTCTTT. The chain joins TRBV19 to TRBJ1-1; 7 bases are a match to TRBD1. V lost 7 bases to trimming and J lost 4 bases; unmatched junction nucleotides: 15. This CDR3 spans 16 amino acids. Germline values: CDR1 LNHDA, CDR2 SQIVND (reference sequence). The full variable domain, in which reference TRBV19 and TRBJ1-1 provide the parts outside the CDR3, is DGGITQSPKYLFRKEGQNVTLSCEQNLNHDAMYWYRQDPGQGLRLIYYSQIVNDFQKGDIAEGYSVSREKKESFPLTVTSAQKNPTAFYLCASKGQGVPRGTEAFFGQGTRLTVV.

The V gene is TRBV29-1, the J gene TRBJ2-1, with 7 bases that match TRBD1. This CDR3 region has 13 residues. Germline V gene data show CDR1 as SQVTM and CDR2 as ANQGSEA. Unmatched junction bases numbered 2, after V lost 6 bases and J lost 0 bases. The CDR3 nucleotides read TGCAGCGTACAGGGGAGCTCCTACAATGAGCAGTTCTTC. This codes for CSVQGSSYNEQFF.

V is TRBV30 and J is TRBJ1-3, with 7 bases lining up with TRBD1. Trimming took 3 bases from V and 8 from J; bases not matched to a gene: 7. Germline assignment: CDR1 GTSNPN and CDR2 SVGIG (reference sequence). This CDR3 comprises 13 residues. The CDR3 DNA follows: TGTGCCTGGAGATCTACAGGGGTAGACACCATATATTTT. This encodes CAWRSTGVDTIYF.

The rearrangement uses TRBV9 and TRBJ1-1; TRBD1 is a possible D gene (5 bases). V lost 0 bases, J lost 2 bases, and 11 bases lay in between. This CDR3 has 15 amino acids. Germline V gene sequence: CDR1 SGDLS, CDR2 YYNGEE. CDR3 protein: CASSVAWGVNTEAFF. CDR3 DNA: TGTGCCAGCAGCGTAGCTTGGGGGGTAAACACTGAAGCTTTCTTT.

The chain has TRBV19 and TRBJ2-5; 7 bases are shared with TRBD1. CDR3 length: 16 amino acids. V trimming: 3 bases; J trimming: 4 bases; junction bases outside the gene matches: 11. Per germline, CDR1 LNHDA and CDR2 SQIVND (reference sequence). Here the CDR3 DNA reads TGTGCCAGTAGTATTCCAGGGAGAGGGGGCACAGAGACCCAGTACTTC. Translation: CASSIPGRGGTETQYF.

The gene calls are TRBV4-2 and TRBJ2-5; 10 bases line up with TRBD2. Losses at the gene ends were 6 bases for V and 7 bases for J; bases not matched to a gene: 2. This CDR3 region has 12 residues. Germline CDR1 and CDR2: LGHNA and YNFKEQ. The DNA for the CDR3 is TGTGCCAGCAGGGTAGCGGGGGGGACCCAGTACTTC. Encoded protein: CASRVAGGTQYF.

The chain has TRBV30 and TRBJ2-3, with a possible D match to TRBD1 (5 bases). Germline CDR1 and CDR2: GTSNPN and SVGIG (reference sequence). Trimming took 4 bases from V and 1 from J, leaving 12 bases between them. The CDR3 is made up of 14 amino acids. CDR3 in amino acids: CAWNQGVRTDTQYF. CDR3 sequence (DNA): TGTGCCTGGAATCAGGGTGTCCGCACAGATACGCAGTATTTT. Using reference TRBV30 and TRBJ2-3 for the parts outside the CDR3, the full variable domain is SQTIHQWPATLVQPVGSPLSLECTVEGTSNPNLYWYRQAAGRGLQLLFYSVGIGQISSEVPQNLSASRPQDRQFILSSKKLLLSDSGFYLCAWNQGVRTDTQYFGPGTRLTVL.

With respect to this clone: Relative to the germline gene, one junction end is altered; a read error may explain this. CDR3 nucleotides: TGTGCCAGCAGCCAGTACAGGGACCAGGAGACCCAGTACTTC. Protein product: CASSQYRDQETQYF. The chain carries TRBV3-1 (or the pseudogene TRBV3-2) and TRBJ2-5; possibly TRBD1 for D (6 bases). Per germline, CDR1 LGHDT and CDR2 YNNKEL (reference sequence). The CDR3 covers 14 residues.

This clone is a singleton in its sample. This chain connects TRBV30 to TRBJ2-1, with TRBD2 matching over 9 bases. The germline gives CDR1 GTSNPN, CDR2 SVGIG (reference sequence). V gave up 0 bases and J gave up 7 bases; unmatched junction bases: 7. The CDR3 totals 15 residues. Here the CDR3 reads CAWSVGLAGVNEQFF. Written as DNA, the CDR3 is TGTGCCTGGAGTGTAGGGTTAGCGGGAGTAAATGAGCAGTTCTTC. Full variable domain (remainder filled in from reference TRBV30 and TRBJ2-1): SQTIHQWPATLVQPVGSPLSLECTVEGTSNPNLYWYRQAAGRGLQLLFYSVGIGQISSEVPQNLSASRPQDRQFILSSKKLLLSDSGFYLCAWSVGLAGVNEQFFGPGTRLTVL.

The chain couples TRBV6-6 to TRBJ1-3; tentatively, D is TRBD1 (5 bases). CDR1 and CDR2 from the germline V gene are MNHNY and SVGAGI (reference sequence). This CDR3 comprises 14 residues. Trimming removed 4 bases at V and 2 bases at J, with 9 bases between. Here the CDR3 reads CASSSLGAGNTIYF. CDR3 sequence (DNA): TGTGCCAGCAGTTCGTTAGGGGCTGGAAACACCATATATTTT.

The rearrangement joins TRBV2 to TRBJ2-3; 9 bases align to TRBD2. The V segment lost 2 bases and the J segment 1 base; nucleotides outside the gene matches: 4. This CDR3 has 16 amino acids. Looked up from germline, CDR1 is SNHLY and CDR2 is FYNNEI. CDR3: CASSERAGGRTDTQYF. In nucleotides, the CDR3 is TGTGCCAGCAGTGAAAGGGCGGGAGGGCGCACAGATACGCAGTATTTT.

This clone appeared a single time. V and J are TRBV24-1 and TRBJ2-1, with 9 nucleotides matching TRBD2. Looked up from germline, CDR1 is KGHDR and CDR2 is SFDVKD. V lost 2 bases, J lost 6 bases, and 13 bases stayed unmatched. The CDR3 covers 18 residues. The CDR3 nucleotides read TGTGCCACCAGTGATTCAGATCCCTTAGCGGGAGCCCCCAATGAGCAGTTCTTC. Protein sequence: CATSDSDPLAGAPNEQFF.

The chain carries TRBV2 and TRBJ1-1, with D possibly TRBD1 on 5 matching bases. From germline, CDR1 is SNHLY and CDR2 FYNNEI. The CDR3 totals 15 residues. Trimming left V 5 bases short and J 4 bases short, with 17 bases between. CDR3 amino acids: CASSTTGAPGTEAFF. CDR3 nucleotides: TGTGCCAGCAGTACAACAGGAGCGCCGGGCACTGAAGCTTTCTTT.

The rearrangement links TRBV5-6 to TRBJ2-7; TRBD1 matches at 7 bases. CDR1 SGHDT and CDR2 YYEEEE come from the germline V gene. The CDR3 spans 14 residues. The V segment lost 5 bases and the J segment 3 bases; nucleotides outside the gene matches: 8. This CDR3 reads CASSHTGDGYEQYF. DNA of the CDR3: TGTGCCAGCAGTCACACAGGGGACGGCTACGAGCAGTACTTC.

The chain uses TRBV28 and TRBJ1-1, with D possibly being TRBD1 (5 bases). CDR3 length: 13 amino acids. Trimming removed 7 bases from V and 9 bases from J, with 18 bases in between. CDR1 is MDHEN and CDR2 is SYDVKM in the germline V gene. CDR3 in amino acids: CASTPKGVQKAFF. CDR3 sequence (DNA): TGTGCCAGCACCCCCAAAGGGGTTCAAAAAGCTTTCTTT.

This chain uses TRBV19 with TRBJ2-1; TRBD2 matches at 9 bases. This CDR3 is 16 amino acids long. Germline loops: CDR1 LNHDA, CDR2 SQIVND (reference sequence). Germline trimming cut 6 bases from V and 8 bases from J; bases unmatched to any gene: 14. Here the CDR3 reads CASRDMGLAGNYEQFF. The CDR3 nucleotides read TGTGCCAGTAGGGATATGGGGCTAGCGGGAAACTATGAGCAGTTCTTC. Drawing the rest from reference TRBV19 and TRBJ2-1, the complete variable domain is DGGITQSPKYLFRKEGQNVTLSCEQNLNHDAMYWYRQDPGQGLRLIYYSQIVNDFQKGDIAEGYSVSREKKESFPLTVTSAQKNPTAFYLCASRDMGLAGNYEQFFGPGTRLTVL.

This clone was counted between two and nine times. The chain uses TRBV14 and TRBJ1-2; 8 bases match TRBD1. Germline V gives CDR1 SGHDN, CDR2 FVKESK. Trimming took 4 bases from V and 3 from J; bases not matched to a gene: 1. The length of the CDR3 is 13 residues. The CDR3: CASSRTGYYGYTF. CDR3 nucleotide sequence: TGTGCCAGCAGCCGGACAGGGTACTATGGCTACACCTTC.